The present T cell receptor beta chain was sequenced within a study of T cell responses to AZD1222 COVID-19 vaccine. The study, taken as a whole, reports: White British ancestry dominated among donors, who included more females, and clonal diversity was possibly underestimated. Receipt of two AZD1222 doses was followed by a rise in Spike-specific TCR breadth and depth. Reportedly, nearly half the spike-specific TCRs target unmutated variant regions. Seropositive at baseline were only a handful of AZD1222 recipients.

V dropped 7 bases and J dropped 1 base, with 8 bases sitting between them. CDR3 length equals 13 residues. Remarks on this clone: The antigen is undetermined.

TCRdb's table, derived via immunoSEQ multiplex PCR, lists solely in-frame clones and lacks some. The sample records over 90,000 clones, roughly 88% being singletons. The source of this sequence is an adult in good health. The material sequenced was peripheral blood, taken on day 0 of AZD1222 vaccination. This chain uses TRBV12-3 or TRBV12-4 with TRBJ1-5; D unclear. The CDR3: CASTWTSNQPQHF. As DNA, the CDR3 is TGTGCCAGCACCTGGACCAGCAATCAGCCCCAGCATTTT.